These T cell receptor beta chains were read from a single sample in a study of blood T cell repertoires in COVID-19. Using immunoSEQ multiplex PCR, the repertoire was profiled, and TCRdb retains in-frame clones only, with some absent. Among some 60,000 clones, over 75% were seen once, and the ten largest hold approximately 6.2%. The sequencing sample was made of peripheral blood. The receptors derive from a man in his forties with acute or convalescent COVID-19. Both conserved end residues are part of each CDR3. Fields, in order: J gene, D gene, clone size, V gene, CDR3 DNA, CDR3 protein. A D gene is named only where the DNA matches it firmly. Only some rows state a clone size, as once, few, many or a class for expanded clones.

TRBJ1-1 TRBD1 - TRBV5-4 TGTGCCAGCAGCTTCGACAGGGGCGGTGAAGCTTTCTTT CASSFDRGGEAFF
TRBJ2-2 - - TRBV15 TGTGCCACCAGAACGGGGTCGGGGACCGGGGAGCTGTTTTTT CATRTGSGTGELFF
TRBJ1-1 TRBD1 - TRBV25-1 TGTGCCAGCAGTGAACAGGGGGCAAGAATAACTGAAGCTTTCTTT CASSEQGARITEAFF
TRBJ1-2 TRBD1 - TRBV6-5 TGTGCCAGCAGTCGGACAGGGGCGGGCTACACCTTC CASSRTGAGYTF
TRBJ1-5 - - TRBV7-2 TGTGCCAGCAGCTTAGGGCAGAATAATCAGCCCCAGCATTTT CASSLGQNNQPQHF
TRBJ2-7 TRBD1 - TRBV5-4 TGTGCCAGCAGCTTGAATGGACAGGGGAACGAGCAGTACTTC CASSLNGQGNEQYF
TRBJ1-4 TRBD1 - TRBV4-1 TGCGCCAGCAGCCCTGGGACAGCAGCAACCTTTAATGAAAAACTGTTTTTT CASSPGTAATFNEKLFF
TRBJ2-1 - - TRBV10-2 TGCGCCAGTGTACTAGCTTCTGAGCAGTTCTTC CASVLASEQFF
TRBJ2-5 TRBD1 - TRBV9 TGTGCCAGCAGCGCCCGAGGAGACAGGGAAGAGACCCAGTACTTC CASSARGDREETQYF
TRBJ1-4 - - TRBV7-8 TGTGCCAGCCTGCTATTCGCGGCAGGGTCTAATGAAAAACTGTTTTTT CASLLFAAGSNEKLFF
TRBJ1-4 TRBD1 - TRBV5-1 TGCGCCAGCAGCAAGGACAGGGCGGGTAATGAAAAACTGTTTTTT CASSKDRAGNEKLFF
TRBJ1-1 TRBD1 - TRBV28 TGTGCCAGCAGTTCCAATTACAGGGGTACTGAAGCTTTCTTT CASSSNYRGTEAFF
TRBJ2-7 - - TRBV10-3 TGTGCCATCAGTGAGTCGGGGCAGGGTCAATCCTACGAGCAGTACTTC CAISESGQGQSYEQYF
TRBJ2-1 TRBD2 - TRBV24-1 TGTGCCACCAGTGATCCTCGGGGGGGCGAGGCTATAAATGAGCAGTTCTTC CATSDPRGGEAINEQFF
TRBJ2-7 TRBD1 - TRBV6-5 TGTGCCAGCAGTCCGGGACAGGTTTACGAGCAGTACTTC CASSPGQVYEQYF
TRBJ2-7 TRBD1 - TRBV27 TGTGCCAGCAGTCACGGGACAGCAAACGAGCAGTACTTC CASSHGTANEQYF
TRBJ2-1 - - TRBV15 TGTGCCACCAGTGGGATGGACAGTTACAATGAGCAGTTCTTC CATSGMDSYNEQFF
TRBJ2-7 TRBD1 - TRBV18 TGTGCCAGCTCACCGACAGGACAGGGTAACCACGAGCAGTACTTC CASSPTGQGNHEQYF
TRBJ2-6 - - TRBV6-4 TGTGCCAGCAGGCGGGACTCTGGGGCCAACGTCCTGACTTTC CASRRDSGANVLTF
TRBJ2-7 - - TRBV7-9 TGTGCCAGCAGCTTAGTCGGTATTGAGAGCTCCTACGAGCAGTACTTC CASSLVGIESSYEQYF
TRBJ1-5 TRBD1 - TRBV27 TGTGCCAGCATGGGACAGGGGCGAAATCAGCCCCAGCATTTT CASMGQGRNQPQHF
TRBJ2-2 TRBD2 - TRBV20-1 TGCAGTGCTAGTGGCTCGGGAGGGCCTGGCACCGGGGAGCTGTTTTTT CSASGSGGPGTGELFF
TRBJ1-1 TRBD1 - TRBV5-1 TGCGCCAGCAGCTTCGGGACAGGCACTGAAGCTTTCTTT CASSFGTGTEAFF
TRBJ2-1 TRBD2 - TRBV6-5 TGTGCCAGCAGTTCGCAGACTAGCTTCTCCTACAATGAGCAGTTCTTC CASSSQTSFSYNEQFF
TRBJ2-5 TRBD2 - TRBV5-1 TGCGCCAGCAGCTTGGGCGGGACTAGAAGGCAAGAGACCCAGTACTTC CASSLGGTRRQETQYF
TRBJ2-5 - - TRBV3-1/TRBV3-2 TGTGCCAGCAGCCAAGTCGGGGAGACCCAGTACTTC CASSQVGETQYF
TRBJ1-1 - - TRBV6-1 TGTGCCAGCAGTGAAGCTCGGAACACTGAAGCTTTCTTT CASSEARNTEAFF
TRBJ2-7 - - TRBV5-5 TGTGCCAGCAGCTTTTCTAGCTCCCCTCTCGAGCAGTACTTC CASSFSSSPLEQYF
TRBJ2-7 - - TRBV12-1 TGTGCCAGCACCTTTGCACAGTATCCGGCCTACAACGACGAGCAGTACTTC CASTFAQYPAYNDEQYF
TRBJ2-4 - - TRBV19 TGTGCCAGTAGCAGTGGGGGGATTTGGAACATTCAGTACTTC CASSSGGIWNIQYF
TRBJ2-5 - - TRBV2 TGTGCCAGCAGGCCTGGACAGCGCCAAGAGACCCAGTACTTC CASRPGQRQETQYF
TRBJ2-5 - - TRBV19 TGTGCCAGTAGTATCGAGGGAGAGACCCAGTACTTC CASSIEGETQYF
TRBJ1-4 - - TRBV28 TGTGCCAGCAGTTTAGCAGGAGGGCTGTTTTTT CASSLAGGLFF
TRBJ2-2 - - TRBV9 TGTGCCAGCAGCGTTCTCGGGTGGCCGAACACCGGGGAGCTGTTTTTT CASSVLGWPNTGELFF
TRBJ2-3 TRBD2 - TRBV2 TGTGCCAGCGGGGGGATAGCGGGACTAGATACGCAGTATTTT CASGGIAGLDTQYF
TRBJ1-1 TRBD1 few TRBV28 TGTGCCAGCAGTTTTGACAGGGGGCTAACTGAAGCTTTCTTT CASSFDRGLTEAFF
TRBJ1-1 TRBD1 - TRBV5-4 TGTGCCAGCAGCTCCGGGACAGGGGTCATGAACACTGAAGCTTTCTTT CASSSGTGVMNTEAFF
TRBJ1-1 - few TRBV12-5 TGTGCTAGTGTCCAGGGCCTCACTGAAGCTTTCTTT CASVQGLTEAFF
TRBJ2-2 TRBD1 - TRBV11-2 TGTGCCAGCAGCTTAGCCGGGACAGGGGGGGTCGGGGAGCTGTTTTTT CASSLAGTGGVGELFF
TRBJ2-1 TRBD2 - TRBV25-1 TGTGCCAGCAGTGAACCTACTAGCGGGAGGGCCTACAATGAGCAGTTCTTC CASSEPTSGRAYNEQFF
TRBJ2-3 TRBD1 - TRBV7-2 TGTGCCAGCAGCTCCGGACAGGTGACAGATACGCAGTATTTT CASSSGQVTDTQYF
TRBJ2-7 - - TRBV7-9 TGTGCCAGCAGCTTATCAGGGGATCAGTACTTC CASSLSGDQYF
TRBJ1-2 TRBD1 - TRBV9 TGTGCCAGCAGGGGGACAGGGGGAGACTATGGCTACACCTTC CASRGTGGDYGYTF
TRBJ2-3 - - TRBV3-1/TRBV3-2 TGTGCCAGCAGCCAAGATAGGGTAGGGGCGCAGTATTTT CASSQDRVGAQYF
TRBJ1-4 - - TRBV29-1 TGCAGCGTGAGCCCAGGACTGGCAACTAATGAAAAACTGTTTTTT CSVSPGLATNEKLFF
TRBJ2-5 - - TRBV5-8 TGTGCCAGCAGAGGACAGCAAGAGACCCAGTACTTC CASRGQQETQYF
TRBJ1-4 - once TRBV5-8 TGTGCCAGCACCCTCGGTCAGGGTTGGACTAATGAAAAACTGTTTTTT CASTLGQGWTNEKLFF
TRBJ2-5 TRBD2 - TRBV4-3 TGCGCCAGCAGCCAATTAGTGGGGATAGCGGGGCTCCAAGAGACCCAGTACTTC CASSQLVGIAGLQETQYF